This TCR beta chain was captured in a study of blood T cell repertoires in COVID-19. Study as a whole: The analysed material was cDNA or gDNA that came from T cells, B-cell-depleted T cells, or PBMCs.

Repertoires were generated with immunoSEQ multiplex PCR, while TCRdb's copy carries only in-frame clones and drops some. The table lists 350,000 to 400,000 clones, 70% to 90% of them singletons, with 0.9% to 1.5% in the top ten. The CDR3 contains 10 residues. V was cut by 8 bases and J by 3 bases, with 5 bases left in between. The V gene's germline CDR1 is SNHLY and CDR2 FYNNEI. Participants were aged roughly 18 to 89 years from about two dozen US areas. Donors in Cohort 3 counted as recovered after two negative PCRs, clearance, or symptom resolution. This TCR was recovered from a woman under 30 who had recovered from COVID-19. The chain recombines TRBV2 with TRBJ2-7, with D unclear. Specimen: PBMCs or T cells enriched from blood (not recorded which). The CDR3 bases are TGTGCCAGCTCCAGCTACGAGCAGTACTTC. Its translation: CASSSYEQYF.